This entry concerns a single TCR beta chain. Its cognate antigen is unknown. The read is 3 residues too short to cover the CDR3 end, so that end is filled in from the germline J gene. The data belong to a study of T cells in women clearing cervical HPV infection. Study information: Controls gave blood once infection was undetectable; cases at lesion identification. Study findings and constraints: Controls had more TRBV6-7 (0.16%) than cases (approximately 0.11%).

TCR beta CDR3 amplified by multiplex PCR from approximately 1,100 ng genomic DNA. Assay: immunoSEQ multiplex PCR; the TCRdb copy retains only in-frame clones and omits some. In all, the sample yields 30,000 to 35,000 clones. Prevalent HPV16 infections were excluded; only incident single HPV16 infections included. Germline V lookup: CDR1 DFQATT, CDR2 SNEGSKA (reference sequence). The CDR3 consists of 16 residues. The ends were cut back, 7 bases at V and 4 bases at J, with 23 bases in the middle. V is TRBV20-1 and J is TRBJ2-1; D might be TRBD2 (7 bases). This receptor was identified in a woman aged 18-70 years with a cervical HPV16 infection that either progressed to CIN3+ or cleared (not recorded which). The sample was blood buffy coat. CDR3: CSVLVGGRGRYNEQFF. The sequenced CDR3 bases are TGCAGTGTCTTAGTGGGGGGGCGGGGGCGGTACAATGAG.